The 27 T cell receptor beta chains below come from one sample, sequenced in a study of blood T cell repertoires in COVID-19. Generated by immunoSEQ multiplex PCR, the TCRdb table keeps only in-frame clones and is missing some. This sample yields about 180,000 clones, of which more than 80% are seen a single time; roughly 7.1% belongs to the top ten. The material sequenced was peripheral blood. Receptors originate from a human donor in a cohort sampled during active COVID-19.

The CDR3 region has the DNA TGCGCCAGCAGCCTCCTCGAGGGGAACACTGAAGCTTTCTTT. Amino acid sequence: CASSLLEGNTEAFF. J is TRBJ1-1 and V is TRBV4-1, with D unclear. Looked up from germline, CDR1 is MGHRA and CDR2 is YSYEKL. The CDR3 sequence is 14 residues long. V lost 4 bases and J lost 1, with 10 bases in between.

V is TRBV19 and J is TRBJ1-1; weak D call: TRBD1 (6 bases). Germline V CDR1 and CDR2: LNHDA, SQIVND (reference sequence). V dropped 3 bases and J dropped 6 bases, with 14 bases sitting between them. This CDR3 has 14 residues. The CDR3 loop is CASSISGVVAEAFF. As DNA, the CDR3 is TGTGCCAGTAGTATTTCAGGGGTAGTCGCTGAAGCTTTCTTT.

The J gene is TRBJ1-3, the V gene TRBV19; D possibly corresponds to TRBD1 (5 bases). This CDR3 is built from 14 residues. V was cut by 8 bases and J by 4 bases, with 15 bases left in between. Germline CDR1 LNHDA, CDR2 SQIVND (reference sequence). The CDR3, as DNA: TGTGCCAGTGCACGGGGGGACGGAGGAAACACCATATATTTT. It specifies CASARGDGGNTIYF.

This clone came up a few times. The CDR3 nucleotides read TGTGCCAGCAGCTTAGGAGGGACAGCCCTTTACGAGCAGTACTTC. Its translation: CASSLGGTALYEQYF. The chain has TRBV7-8 and TRBJ2-7, with TRBD1 matching 7 bases. J gave up 4 bases and V 1 base, and 7 bases lay outside the gene matches. The CDR3 has 15 amino acids. Germline CDR1 is SGHVS and CDR2 is FQNEAQ.

The V gene is TRBV11-2, the J gene TRBJ2-1, with a possible D match to TRBD2 (5 bases). This CDR3 comprises 14 residues. Germline V lookup: CDR1 SGHAT, CDR2 FQNNGV. Trimming cost V 5 bases and J 0 bases, with 8 bases left between them. CDR3 sequence reads: CASSLGSSYNEQFF. Written as DNA, the CDR3 is TGTGCCAGCAGCCTAGGGAGCTCCTACAATGAGCAGTTCTTC.

V is TRBV15 and J is TRBJ1-5, with 9 positions matching TRBD1. The J segment lost 6 bases and the V segment lost 5 bases, leaving 8 bases of the junction unmatched. Germline CDR1 reads LNHNV; CDR2 reads YYDKDF (reference sequence). The CDR3 covers 15 residues. Written as DNA, the CDR3 is TGTGCCACCAGCGAAGACAGGGGGGAAGTTCAGCCCCAGCATTTT. Amino acids: CATSEDRGEVQPQHF.

This chain links TRBV7-9 with TRBJ1-4; TRBD1 agrees at 8 bases. J was trimmed by 4 bases and V by 5 bases; bases with no gene match: 6. Germline CDR1 SEHNR, CDR2 FQNEAQ (reference sequence). The CDR3 extends over 15 amino acids. Here the CDR3 reads CASSPRTGNNEKLFF. DNA for the CDR3: TGTGCCAGCAGCCCCCGGACAGGGAATAATGAAAAACTGTTTTTT. The full variable domain, with the rest looked up from reference TRBV7-9 and TRBJ1-4, is DTGVSQNPRHKITKRGQNVTFRCDPISEHNRLYWYRQTLGQGPEFLTYFQNEAQLEKSRLLSDRFSAERPKGSFSTLEIQRTEQGDSAMYLCASSPRTGNNEKLFFGSGTQLSVL.

The chain couples TRBV13 to TRBJ2-1; a possible D gene is TRBD2 (5 bases). Germline values: CDR1 PRHDT, CDR2 FYEKMQ (reference sequence). V was shortened by 0 bases and J by 3 bases, with 12 bases between the two germline ends. This CDR3 spans 16 amino acids. The CDR3 region has the DNA TGTGCCAGCAGCTTAGGGAGAGGGATCTACTACAATGAGCAGTTCTTC. It translates to CASSLGRGIYYNEQFF.

This chain uses TRBV7-6 with TRBJ2-1, with a tentative D call TRBD2 (7 bases). The CDR3 runs to 15 residues. The ends were cut back, 1 base at V and 7 bases at J, with 14 bases in the middle. Germline V gives CDR1 SGHVS, CDR2 FNYEAQ. CDR3: CASSLGGGAVNEQFF. The CDR3 DNA follows: TGTGCCAGCAGCTTAGGAGGGGGGGCGGTTAATGAGCAGTTCTTC. The complete variable domain, with remaining parts taken from reference TRBV7-6 and TRBJ2-1, reads GAGVSQSPRYKVTKRGQDVALRCDPISGHVSLYWYRQALGQGPEFLTYFNYEAQQDKSGLPNDRFSAERPEGSISTLTIQRTEQRDSAMYRCASSLGGGAVNEQFFGPGTRLTVL.

The genes are TRBV12-3 or TRBV12-4 and TRBJ1-1, with 9 bases lining up with TRBD1. This CDR3 comprises 13 residues. V was pared by 9 bases and J by 3 bases, with 5 bases of the junction left unmatched. CDR3 DNA sequence: TGTGCCAGTAGGGACAGGGCGGACACTGAAGCTTTCTTT. Protein sequence: CASRDRADTEAFF.

The chain carries TRBV7-8 and TRBJ2-1, with D maybe TRBD2 (5 bases). Germline assignment: CDR1 SGHVS and CDR2 FQNEAQ. The V and J ends lost 4 bases and 7 bases respectively, with 11 bases between them. This CDR3 is 13 amino acids long. The CDR3 region has the DNA TGTGCCAGCAGCTCCTTTAGCGTTAATGAGCAGTTCTTC. This sequence encodes CASSSFSVNEQFF.

The rearrangement joins TRBV2 to TRBJ1-1; 7 nucleotides match TRBD1. The CDR3 sequence is 14 residues long. V shed 4 bases and J 6 bases; nucleotides not matched to a gene: 8. Germline CDR1 SNHLY, CDR2 FYNNEI. The CDR3 protein is CASSVRTGASEAFF. CDR3 DNA: TGTGCCAGCAGTGTCAGGACAGGAGCGTCTGAAGCTTTCTTT.

A note on this clone: The identical CDR3 is also encoded by other nucleotide sequences in the sample. The chain joins TRBV3-1 (or the pseudogene TRBV3-2) to TRBJ2-5; D is unclear. Germline values: CDR1 LGHDT, CDR2 YNNKEL (reference sequence). This CDR3 has 13 residues. V shed 2 bases and J shed 3 bases, with 7 bases lying between them. The CDR3 loop reads CASSQYSEETQYF. CDR3 bases: TGTGCCAGCAGCCAATACTCCGAAGAGACCCAGTACTTC.

V usage is TRBV7-9 and J usage is TRBJ2-2; tentative D call: TRBD2 (5 bases). V lost 10 bases to trimming and J lost 0 bases, with 12 bases between them. Germline-derived CDR1 and CDR2 are SEHNR and FQNEAQ (reference sequence). This CDR3 is built from 14 residues. The CDR3 loop is CANLLDANTGELFF. Here the CDR3 DNA reads TGTGCCAACCTACTAGACGCGAACACCGGGGAGCTGTTTTTT.

V is TRBV5-1 and J is TRBJ2-7; 8 nucleotides agree with TRBD2. The V gene's germline CDR1 is SGHRS and CDR2 YFSETQ. V was clipped by 3 bases and J by 2 bases; unmatched bases: 10. This CDR3 region has 16 residues. For the CDR3, the DNA is TGCGCCAGCAGCTCCATGGTGACTAGCGTTACCTACGAGCAGTACTTC. This codes for CASSSMVTSVTYEQYF.

V usage is TRBV7-3 and J usage is TRBJ2-3; 7 nucleotides line up with TRBD1. The V segment lost 2 bases and the J segment 5 bases; nucleotides outside the gene matches: 4. This CDR3 comprises 14 residues. Per the germline V gene, CDR1 is SGHTA and CDR2 is FQGTGA. The CDR3 region is CASSLEGAVDTQYF. The CDR3 DNA sequence: TGTGCCAGCAGCTTAGAGGGGGCAGTAGATACGCAGTATTTT.

V and J are TRBV11-3 and TRBJ2-5; TRBD1 matches at 7 bases. CDR3 size: 16 residues. The trim removed 1 base at V and 0 bases at J, leaving 5 bases unmatched. Germline V lookup: CDR1 SGHNT, CDR2 YENEEA. The CDR3: CASSLVRGGDQETQYF. CDR3 nucleotides: TGTGCCAGCAGCTTAGTAAGAGGGGGCGACCAAGAGACCCAGTACTTC.

The V and J genes are TRBV2 and TRBJ2-1; weak D call: TRBD1 (5 bases). Germline loops: CDR1 SNHLY, CDR2 FYNNEI. Trimming stripped 6 bases from V and 10 bases from J, with 22 bases between. CDR3 size: 15 residues. For the CDR3, the DNA is TGTGCCAGCAGGGACACCCTTTCAGCGCCGATGGAGCAGTTCTTC. It codes for CASRDTLSAPMEQFF.

The chain has TRBV6-1 and TRBJ1-1, with D unclear. The CDR3 extends over 17 amino acids. Germline lookup yields CDR1 MNHNS and CDR2 SASEGT. The germline V and J ends were trimmed by 2 bases and 1 base, with 17 bases remaining between them. CDR3 in amino acids: CASSEMAGSLRNTEAFF. The CDR3 bases are TGTGCCAGCAGTGAAATGGCAGGTTCCCTCCGGAACACTGAAGCTTTCTTT.

The chain couples TRBV5-6 to TRBJ2-7; maybe TRBD2 (5 bases). This CDR3 contains 13 residues. Germline loops: CDR1 SGHDT, CDR2 YYEEEE. V lost 0 bases and J 6 bases, leaving 10 bases between the germline ends. The CDR3 spells CASSLGGFREQYF. The CDR3 DNA reads TGTGCCAGCAGCTTGGGCGGGTTCCGCGAGCAGTACTTC.

CDR3: CASSVGGTSEGPYEQYF. The CDR3 nucleotides are TGTGCCAGCAGCGTAGGGGGGACTAGCGAGGGGCCCTACGAGCAGTACTTC. This sequence joins TRBV9 and TRBJ2-7, with 10 bases identical to TRBD2. There are 17 residues in the CDR3. CDR1 and CDR2 from the germline V gene are SGDLS and YYNGEE. The junction had 8 bases not matched to a gene; V was cut back by 0 bases and J by 2 bases.

The chain couples TRBV9 to TRBJ1-2; D may be TRBD1 (6 bases). V was cut by 6 bases and J by 7 bases, with 22 bases left in between. CDR1 and CDR2 (germline): SGDLS, YYNGEE. The CDR3 is 15 residues long. The CDR3 reads CASTFDGGRGGGYTF. DNA of the CDR3: TGTGCCAGCACCTTCGATGGGGGGCGGGGGGGTGGCTACACCTTC.

The V gene is TRBV5-6, the J gene TRBJ1-2; a weak D match, TRBD1 (5 bases). V was clipped by 3 bases and J by 0 bases, with 9 bases between them. The CDR3 extends over 14 amino acids. Germline V lookup: CDR1 SGHDT, CDR2 YYEEEE. The CDR3 reads CASSSTGANYGYTF. The DNA for the CDR3 is TGTGCCAGCAGCTCAACAGGAGCTAACTATGGCTACACCTTC.

The chain is built from TRBV6-5 and TRBJ1-1; tentative D call: TRBD1 (5 bases). Germline V gene data show CDR1 as MNHEY and CDR2 as SVGAGI. V shed 7 bases and J shed 7 bases, with 13 bases lying between them. This CDR3 spans 12 amino acids. The DNA of the CDR3 is TGTGCCAGCACCTTTGGGGGGGGTGAAGCTTTCTTT. Encoded protein: CASTFGGGEAFF.

The chain has TRBV5-1 and TRBJ2-1; 9 positions match TRBD1. This CDR3 has 16 amino acids. The V gene end was trimmed by 4 bases and the J gene end by 6 bases; junction bases not matched to a gene: 11. CDR1 and CDR2 from the germline V gene are SGHRS and YFSETQ. The CDR3 loop reads CASSPIPGQGSNEQFF. CDR3 nucleotides: TGCGCCAGCAGCCCAATACCGGGACAGGGATCCAATGAGCAGTTCTTC.

The chain joins TRBV7-9 to TRBJ1-1; no clear D. Trimming removed 4 bases at V and 1 base at J, with 7 bases between. From germline, CDR1 is SEHNR and CDR2 FQNEAQ (reference sequence). This CDR3 has 13 residues. In DNA, the CDR3 is TGTGCCAGCAGCTACACGCAGAACACTGAAGCTTTCTTT. It translates to CASSYTQNTEAFF.

This clone was seen repeatedly, ten times or more. The rearrangement joins TRBV5-1 to TRBJ2-7; tentatively, D is TRBD2 (5 bases). Germline V gene sequence: CDR1 SGHRS, CDR2 YFSETQ. V gave up 0 bases and J gave up 4 bases, with 11 bases separating them. CDR3 length: 14 amino acids. Here the CDR3 reads CASSLGETSYEQYF. The CDR3 nucleotides are TGCGCCAGCAGCTTGGGGGAGACTTCATACGAGCAGTACTTC.